These 32 T cell receptor beta chains share one sample of origin, sequenced in a study of cytotoxic CD8 clonotypes in ibrutinib-treated CLL (dated by TCRdb to about 2021). The time point label for this specimen denotes: roughly 2 years on ibrutinib. The protocol used for the library was the immunoSEQ multiplex PCR assay. TCRdb mirrors the immuneACCESS table, restricted to in-frame sequences. Some clones are absent from its copies; in checked studies, under half trace to an unresolved V gene, and the reason for the others is unknown. For this sample the table gives around 130,000 clones, of which around four fifths were detected only once. The biggest ten clones account for 2.5% to 3.5% of the sample. Sequencing used PBMCs, obtained after 24 months of ibrutinib treatment. These receptors all stem from a human donor with chronic lymphocytic leukemia.

The J gene is TRBJ2-2, the V gene TRBV5-1, with TRBD2 matching over 11 bases. The CDR3 contains 18 residues. The V gene's germline CDR1 is SGHRS and CDR2 YFSETQ. Trimming cost V 4 bases and J 5 bases; bases outside gene matches: 13. CDR3 sequence: CASSRIGTSGGGTGELFF. The CDR3 DNA reads as TGCGCCAGCAGCCGAATTGGAACTAGCGGGGGAGGAACCGGGGAGCTGTTTTTT. The full variable domain, rest sourced from reference TRBV5-1 and TRBJ2-2, is KAGVTQTPRYLIKTRGQQVTLSCSPISGHRSVSWYQQTPGQGLQFLFEYFSETQRNKGNFPGRFSGRQFSNSRSEMNVSTLELGDSALYLCASSRIGTSGGGTGELFFGEGSRLTVL.

J is TRBJ2-2 and V is TRBV10-3; 9 bases are a match to TRBD2. The CDR3 length is 16 residues. Trimming cost V 4 bases and J 0 bases; bases outside gene matches: 3. CDR1 ENHRY and CDR2 SYGVKD come from the germline V gene. CDR3 nucleotides: TGTGCCATCAGTGGAACTAGCGGGTCGAACACCGGGGAGCTGTTTTTT. This translates into CAISGTSGSNTGELFF.

This clone was seen just once. V and J are TRBV6-5 and TRBJ1-5; D is uncertain. The V end lost 6 bases, the J end lost 0 bases, and 12 bases lay between the germline ends. The CDR3 length is 15 residues. CDR1 MNHEY and CDR2 SVGAGI come from the germline V gene. CDR3: CASSRTVDSNQPQHF. Written as DNA, the CDR3 is TGTGCCAGCAGCCGGACCGTGGATAGCAATCAGCCCCAGCATTTT.

The J gene is TRBJ1-1, the V gene TRBV9, with D maybe TRBD1 (5 bases). The CDR3 runs to 14 residues. V was clipped by 4 bases and J by 0 bases, with 10 bases between them. Germline CDR1 SGDLS, CDR2 YYNGEE. The DNA of the CDR3 is TGTGCCAGCAGCCGGGGGAGCTTGAACACTGAAGCTTTCTTT. Translation gives CASSRGSLNTEAFF.

The table lists this clone with a few counts. The chain has TRBV2 and TRBJ2-3; the D is unclear. V gave up 1 base and J gave up 5 bases, with 13 bases separating them. Germline lookup yields CDR1 SNHLY and CDR2 FYNNEI. The CDR3 sequence is 15 residues long. The CDR3 reads CASSEDHGREDTQYF. The CDR3 DNA reads TGTGCCAGCAGTGAAGATCATGGGCGCGAAGATACGCAGTATTTT.

This rearrangement joins TRBV18 to TRBJ1-5; TRBD1 matches 8 bases. The germline V gene has CDR1 KGHSH and CDR2 LQKENI. This CDR3 is built from 16 residues. J lost 1 base, V lost 4 bases, and 6 bases had no gene match. This chain's CDR3 is CASSLGQGISNQPQHF. The CDR3 DNA follows: TGTGCCAGCTCACTAGGACAGGGCATAAGCAATCAGCCCCAGCATTTT.

This clone appeared once. CDR3 sequence: CASSLGQGLSPLHF. The CDR3 DNA is TGTGCCAGCAGCCTGGGACAGGGGCTTTCACCCCTCCACTTT. The rearrangement links TRBV5-6 to TRBJ1-6; TRBD1 matches 10 bases. Per germline, CDR1 SGHDT and CDR2 YYEEEE. Losses at the gene ends were 4 bases for V and 9 bases for J; bases not matched to a gene: 4. The CDR3 is made up of 14 amino acids.

The chain joins TRBV7-9 to TRBJ1-1; D is possibly TRBD1 (5 bases). The germline CDR1 and CDR2 sequences are SEHNR and FQNEAQ (reference sequence). This CDR3 spans 15 amino acids. V was trimmed by 5 bases and J by 1 base, leaving 14 bases between them. The CDR3 DNA reads TGTGCCAGCAGCCTCCGTGGGGGTCGGAACACTGAAGCTTTCTTT. Its translation is CASSLRGGRNTEAFF.

This chain connects TRBV5-1 to TRBJ1-1, with a weak D call TRBD1 (5 bases). Trimming removed 0 bases at V and 1 base at J, with 22 bases between. The germline V gene encodes CDR1 SGHRS and CDR2 YFSETQ. This CDR3 spans 19 amino acids. This chain's CDR3 is CASSLAAGSNLVSNTEAFF. As DNA, the CDR3 is TGCGCCAGCAGCTTGGCCGCAGGGTCGAATCTTGTTTCGAACACTGAAGCTTTCTTT.

This chain uses TRBV28 with TRBJ1-4, with D maybe TRBD1 (6 bases). Trimming left V 7 bases short and J 3 bases short, with 12 bases between. Germline CDR1 and CDR2: MDHEN and SYDVKM. This CDR3 is built from 14 residues. Here the CDR3 DNA reads TGTGCCAGCAAAATCCCAGGGGCTAATGAAAAACTGTTTTTT. Translating gives CASKIPGANEKLFF.

V gene TRBV6-1 combines with J gene TRBJ2-3, with D uncertain. V was clipped by 3 bases and J by 6 bases, with 7 bases between them. The CDR3 runs 12 residues. The V gene's germline CDR1 is MNHNS and CDR2 SASEGT. The CDR3: CASSEFGDTQYF. The CDR3, as DNA: TGTGCCAGCAGTGAGTTTGGGGATACGCAGTATTTT.

The CDR3 nucleotides are TGCGCCAGCAGCTTGTCGGGGGGGTCTCATGAGCAGTTCTTC. It is translated as CASSLSGGSHEQFF. The chain carries TRBV5-1 and TRBJ2-1; TRBD2 aligns across 8 bases. Trimming removed 1 base from V and 8 bases from J; junction bases left unmatched: 5. The CDR3 contains 14 residues. The V gene's germline CDR1 is SGHRS and CDR2 YFSETQ. The full variable domain, completed using reference TRBV5-1 and TRBJ2-1, is KAGVTQTPRYLIKTRGQQVTLSCSPISGHRSVSWYQQTPGQGLQFLFEYFSETQRNKGNFPGRFSGRQFSNSRSEMNVSTLELGDSALYLCASSLSGGSHEQFFGPGTRLTVL.

The chain employs TRBV28 and TRBJ2-3, with 8 bases aligning to TRBD2. Germline V gives CDR1 MDHEN, CDR2 SYDVKM. Losses at the gene ends were 6 bases for V and 2 bases for J; bases not matched to a gene: 10. The CDR3 consists of 16 residues. This CDR3 is CASSGGSGGVTDTQYF. The CDR3 bases are TGTGCCAGCAGCGGGGGGAGCGGGGGTGTCACAGATACGCAGTATTTT.

This chain links TRBV11-2 with TRBJ1-1, with TRBD1 matching over 9 bases. Trimming at V came to 5 bases and at J to 0 bases, leaving 10 bases not matched to a gene. From germline, CDR1 is SGHAT and CDR2 FQNNGV. The CDR3 covers 17 residues. CDR3 sequence (DNA): TGTGCCAGCAGCCCTAGAAAGGGGACAGGGATGAACACTGAAGCTTTCTTT. This encodes CASSPRKGTGMNTEAFF.

The V call is TRBV28, the J call TRBJ2-5, with 11 bases fitting TRBD2. The CDR3 runs to 15 residues. CDR1 and CDR2 (germline): MDHEN, SYDVKM. With 5 bases clipped from V and 5 bases from J, the junction kept 7 bases outside the gene matches. The CDR3: CASSPGLAVQETQYF. For the CDR3, the DNA is TGTGCCAGCAGTCCGGGACTAGCGGTTCAGGAGACCCAGTACTTC.

This chain uses TRBV6-1 with TRBJ1-4, with no clear D. The V gene's germline CDR1 is MNHNS and CDR2 SASEGT. Trimming removed 7 bases from V and 1 base from J, with 7 bases in between. CDR3 length: 13 amino acids. The CDR3 DNA reads as TGTGCCAGCACCCTGGGAACTAATGAAAAACTGTTTTTT. It translates to CASTLGTNEKLFF.

This clone appeared a few times. The chain is built from TRBV6-1 and TRBJ1-2, with D unresolved. V lost 5 bases and J lost 8, with 12 bases in between. CDR3 length equals 12 residues. Germline CDR1 reads MNHNS; CDR2 reads SASEGT. Here the CDR3 DNA reads TGTGCCAGCAGTCGGGCAGCGCCCGGCTACACCTTC. Protein product: CASSRAAPGYTF.

The chain employs TRBV19 and TRBJ1-6, with D tentatively TRBD1 (5 bases). This CDR3 is 16 amino acids long. V shed 7 bases and J shed 0 bases, with 13 bases lying between them. Per germline, CDR1 LNHDA and CDR2 SQIVND (reference sequence). DNA for the CDR3: TGTGCCAGTACCCTGGGGCGACACTCCTATAATTCACCCCTCCACTTT. This gives the protein CASTLGRHSYNSPLHF.

The V call is TRBV9, the J call TRBJ1-5; D call uncertain. The V end was cut by 0 bases, the J end by 2 bases, with 9 bases between. This CDR3 has 15 amino acids. Germline values: CDR1 SGDLS, CDR2 YYNGEE. The CDR3 nucleotides read TGTGCCAGCAGCGTAGAGTCTAATGGCAATCAGCCCCAGCATTTT. Translated: CASSVESNGNQPQHF.

This clone came up a few times. The same CDR3 arises from other DNA sequences in this sample as well. The chain carries TRBV9 and TRBJ1-1; no clear D. This CDR3 region has 13 residues. Germline CDR1 is SGDLS and CDR2 is YYNGEE. V was pared by 0 bases and J by 1 base, with 4 bases between. The CDR3 DNA sequence: TGTGCCAGCAGCGTAGCAGGGAACACTGAAGCTTTCTTT. This sequence encodes CASSVAGNTEAFF.

This chain links TRBV4-3 with TRBJ1-3; D may be TRBD1 (6 bases). The CDR3 is 16 amino acids. Germline values: CDR1 LGHNA, CDR2 YSLEER. V was cut by 0 bases and J by 4 bases, with 13 bases left in between. The CDR3 region has the DNA TGCGCCAGCAGCCAAGAGGCGGGGGCGGGAGGAAACACCATATATTTT. This gives the protein CASSQEAGAGGNTIYF.

The chain has TRBV5-8 and TRBJ1-4; no clear D. V lost 7 bases, J lost 8 bases, and 18 bases lay in between. Germline CDR1 and CDR2: SGHTS and YDEGEE. This CDR3 has 14 amino acids. The CDR3 spells CASFTGVSSEKLFF. The CDR3, as DNA: TGTGCCAGCTTTACCGGGGTTTCGAGCGAAAAACTGTTTTTT.

On this clone itself: An end of the junction differs from the germline gene, which may be a read error. This sequence joins TRBV6-5 and TRBJ2-2; perhaps TRBD2 as D (5 bases). Germline CDR1 MNHEY, CDR2 SVGAGI. The CDR3 covers 13 residues. CDR3 in amino acids: CASRRVLHRGAVF. The CDR3 DNA reads as TGTGCCAGCAGGCGGGTCCTACACCGGGGAGCTGTTTTT.

V usage is TRBV27 and J usage is TRBJ1-4; 9 bases map to TRBD1. The germline V gene has CDR1 MNHEY and CDR2 SMNVEV (reference sequence). This CDR3 region has 16 residues. The V segment lost 6 bases and the J segment 2 bases; nucleotides outside the gene matches: 7. This chain's CDR3 is CASRRDRERTNEKLFF. The CDR3 bases are TGTGCCAGCAGAAGGGACAGGGAACGGACTAATGAAAAACTGTTTTTT. Based on the CDR3 plus reference TRBV27 and TRBJ1-4, the full variable domain is EAQVTQNPRYLITVTGKKLTVTCSQNMNHEYMSWYRQDPGLGLRQIYYSMNVEVTDKGDVPEGYKVSRKEKRNFPLILESPSPNQTSLYFCASRRDRERTNEKLFFGSGTQLSVL.

J is TRBJ2-7 and V is TRBV5-5; D gene uncertain. The CDR3 extends over 15 amino acids. The germline CDR1 and CDR2 sequences are SGHKS and YYEKEE (reference sequence). V was trimmed by 4 bases and J by 0 bases, leaving 14 bases between them. The chain's CDR3 is CASSLDLTTSYEQYF. As DNA, the CDR3 is TGTGCCAGCAGCCTCGACCTGACAACCTCCTACGAGCAGTACTTC.

A single count supports this clone. J is TRBJ2-3 and V is TRBV19, with 7 bases aligning to TRBD1. This CDR3 has 12 amino acids. The trim removed 4 bases at V and 7 bases at J, leaving 2 bases unmatched. Germline CDR1 reads LNHDA; CDR2 reads SQIVND (reference sequence). This chain's CDR3 is CASSRQGNTQYF. The CDR3 DNA sequence: TGTGCCAGTAGTAGACAGGGCAATACGCAGTATTTT.

The CDR3 here is CASTRDRIYGYTF. CDR3 DNA: TGTGCCAGCACGCGGGACCGCATCTATGGCTACACCTTC. The gene calls are TRBV2 and TRBJ1-2; a possible D gene is TRBD1 (5 bases). This CDR3 is built from 13 residues. The ends were cut back, 7 bases at V and 4 bases at J, with 13 bases in the middle. Germline values: CDR1 SNHLY, CDR2 FYNNEI.

The chain uses TRBV2 and TRBJ1-2, with 8 bases matching TRBD1. Germline trimming cut 7 bases from V and 7 bases from J; bases unmatched to any gene: 8. This CDR3 contains 13 residues. Germline V lookup: CDR1 SNHLY, CDR2 FYNNEI. CDR3 amino acids: CASNVQGAGGYTF. The CDR3 bases are TGTGCCAGCAACGTCCAGGGGGCCGGTGGCTACACCTTC.

V usage is TRBV29-1 and J usage is TRBJ2-1, with D uncertain. The CDR3 length is 13 residues. Trimming pared 5 bases from V and 6 bases from J, leaving 14 bases between. In germline, CDR1 is SQVTM, CDR2 ANQGSEA. This chain's CDR3 is CSVFSPRGNEQFF. The CDR3 DNA reads TGCAGCGTTTTCAGTCCCCGAGGCAATGAGCAGTTCTTC.

In nucleotides, the CDR3 is TGTGCCAGCAGCTTAGTATCTTACAATGAGCAGTTCTTC. Translating it yields CASSLVSYNEQFF. The chain employs TRBV13 and TRBJ2-1; the D is unclear. Germline V lookup: CDR1 PRHDT, CDR2 FYEKMQ (reference sequence). This CDR3 spans 13 amino acids. Trimming took off 1 base at V and 4 bases at J, with 5 bases between the two ends.

This clone was seen more than once but under ten times. V is TRBV2 and J is TRBJ2-2; 11 nucleotides agree with TRBD1. CDR1 is SNHLY and CDR2 is FYNNEI in the germline V gene. This CDR3 contains 15 residues. V lost 6 bases, J lost 2 bases, and 2 bases stayed unmatched. The DNA of the CDR3 is TGTGCCAGCAGGGGACAGGGGGACAACACCGGGGAGCTGTTTTTT. It codes for CASRGQGDNTGELFF.

The rearrangement uses TRBV11-3 and TRBJ2-5, with D tentatively TRBD1 or TRBD2 (5 bases each). This CDR3 is 14 amino acids long. Trimming stripped 1 base from V and 1 base from J, with 7 bases between. Germline V gives CDR1 SGHNT, CDR2 YENEEA. The CDR3, as DNA: TGTGCCAGCAGCTTAGGGGGGTTCCAAGAGACCCAGTACTTC. As protein: CASSLGGFQETQYF.